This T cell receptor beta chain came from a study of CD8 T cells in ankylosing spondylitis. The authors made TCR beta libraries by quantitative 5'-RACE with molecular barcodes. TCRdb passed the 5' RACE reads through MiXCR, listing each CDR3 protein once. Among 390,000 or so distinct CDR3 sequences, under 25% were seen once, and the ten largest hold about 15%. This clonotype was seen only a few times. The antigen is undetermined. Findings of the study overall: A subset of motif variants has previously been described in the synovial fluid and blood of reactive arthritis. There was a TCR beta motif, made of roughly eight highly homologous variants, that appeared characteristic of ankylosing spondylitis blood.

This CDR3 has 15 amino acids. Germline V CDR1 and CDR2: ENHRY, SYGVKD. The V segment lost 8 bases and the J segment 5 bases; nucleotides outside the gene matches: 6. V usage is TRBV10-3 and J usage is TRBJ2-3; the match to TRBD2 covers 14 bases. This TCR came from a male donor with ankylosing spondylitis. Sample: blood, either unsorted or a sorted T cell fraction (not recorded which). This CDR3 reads CAIAGTSGGRDTQYF. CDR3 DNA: TGTGCCATCGCCGGGACTAGCGGGGGTCGAGATACGCAGTATTTT.